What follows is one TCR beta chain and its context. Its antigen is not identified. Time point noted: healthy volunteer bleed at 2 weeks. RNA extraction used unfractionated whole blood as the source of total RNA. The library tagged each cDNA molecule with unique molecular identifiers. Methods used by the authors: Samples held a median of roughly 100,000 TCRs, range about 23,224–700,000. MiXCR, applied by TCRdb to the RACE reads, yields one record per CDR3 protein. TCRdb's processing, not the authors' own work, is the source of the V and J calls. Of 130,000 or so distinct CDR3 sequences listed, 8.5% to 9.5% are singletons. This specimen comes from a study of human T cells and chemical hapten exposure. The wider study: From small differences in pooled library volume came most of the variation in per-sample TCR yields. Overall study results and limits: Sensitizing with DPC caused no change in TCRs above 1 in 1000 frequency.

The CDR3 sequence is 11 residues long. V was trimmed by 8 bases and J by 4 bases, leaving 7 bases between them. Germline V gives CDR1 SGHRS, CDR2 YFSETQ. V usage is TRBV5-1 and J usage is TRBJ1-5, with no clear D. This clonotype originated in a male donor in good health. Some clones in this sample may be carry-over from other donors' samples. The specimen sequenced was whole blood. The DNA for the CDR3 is TGCGCCAGGTCCCTTAATCAGCCCCAGCATTTT. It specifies CARSLNQPQHF.